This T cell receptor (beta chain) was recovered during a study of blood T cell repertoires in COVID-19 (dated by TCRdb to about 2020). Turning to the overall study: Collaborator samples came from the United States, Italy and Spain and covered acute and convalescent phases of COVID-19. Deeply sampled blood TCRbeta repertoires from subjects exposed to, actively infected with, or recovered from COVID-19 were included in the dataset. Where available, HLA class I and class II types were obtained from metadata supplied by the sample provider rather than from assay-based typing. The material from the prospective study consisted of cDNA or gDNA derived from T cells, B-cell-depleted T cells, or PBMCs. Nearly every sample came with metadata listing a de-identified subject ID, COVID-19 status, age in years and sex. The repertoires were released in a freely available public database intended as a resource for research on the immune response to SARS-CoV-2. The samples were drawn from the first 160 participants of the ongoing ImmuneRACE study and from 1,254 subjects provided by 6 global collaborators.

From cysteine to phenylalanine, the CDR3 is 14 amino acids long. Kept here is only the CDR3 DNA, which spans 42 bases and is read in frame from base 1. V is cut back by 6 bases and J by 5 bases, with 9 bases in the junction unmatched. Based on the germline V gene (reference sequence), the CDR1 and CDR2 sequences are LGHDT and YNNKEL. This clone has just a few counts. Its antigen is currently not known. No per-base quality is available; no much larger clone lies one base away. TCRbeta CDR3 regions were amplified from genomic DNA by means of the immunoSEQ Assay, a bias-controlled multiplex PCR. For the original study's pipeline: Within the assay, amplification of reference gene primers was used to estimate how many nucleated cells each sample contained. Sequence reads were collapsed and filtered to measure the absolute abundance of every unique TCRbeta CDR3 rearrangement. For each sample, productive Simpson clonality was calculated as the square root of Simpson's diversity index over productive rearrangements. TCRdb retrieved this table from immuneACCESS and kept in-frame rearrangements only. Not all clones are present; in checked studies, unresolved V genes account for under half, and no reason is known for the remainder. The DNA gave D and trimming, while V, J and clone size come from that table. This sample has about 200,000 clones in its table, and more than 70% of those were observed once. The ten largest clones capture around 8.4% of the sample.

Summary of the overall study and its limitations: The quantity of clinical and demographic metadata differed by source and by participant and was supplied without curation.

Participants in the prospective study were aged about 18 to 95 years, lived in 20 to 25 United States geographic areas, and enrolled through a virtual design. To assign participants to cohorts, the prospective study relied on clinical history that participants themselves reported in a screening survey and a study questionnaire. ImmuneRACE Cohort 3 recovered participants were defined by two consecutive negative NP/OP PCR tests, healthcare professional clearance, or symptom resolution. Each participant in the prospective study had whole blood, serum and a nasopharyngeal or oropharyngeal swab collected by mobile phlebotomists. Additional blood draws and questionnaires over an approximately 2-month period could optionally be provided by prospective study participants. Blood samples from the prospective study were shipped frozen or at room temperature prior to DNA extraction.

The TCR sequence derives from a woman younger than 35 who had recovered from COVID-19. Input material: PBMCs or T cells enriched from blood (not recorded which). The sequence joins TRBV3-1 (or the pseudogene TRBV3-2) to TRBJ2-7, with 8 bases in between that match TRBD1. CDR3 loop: CASRPGGSVNEQYF. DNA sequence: TGTGCCAGCAGACCAGGGGGCTCGGTTAACGAGCAGTACTTC.